This T cell receptor (beta chain) was sequenced for a study of Ad26.COV2.S vaccination and SARS-CoV-2 variants. Study outcomes and limitations: Measurements of TCR breadth and depth may have given underestimates of the total T cell responses.

On this clone itself: Its cognate antigen is unknown.

Measured with immunoSEQ multiplex PCR; TCRdb has only the in-frame clones, and not every one. The sample includes about 98,000 clones, 80% seen only once; the top ten take roughly 17%. Trimming pared 4 bases from V and 3 bases from J, leaving 13 bases between. CDR3 length equals 14 residues. The V gene's germline CDR1 is LGHDT and CDR2 YNNKEL (reference sequence). The origin of this receptor is a human donor who had recovered from COVID-19. The V call is TRBV3-1 (or the pseudogene TRBV3-2), the J call TRBJ2-7; a possible D gene is TRBD2 (6 bases). The material was peripheral blood, obtained after recovery from COVID-19. The CDR3 DNA sequence: TGTGCCAGCAGCCTGGCGGGGTTAATCTACGAGCAGTACTTC. This encodes CASSLAGLIYEQYF.